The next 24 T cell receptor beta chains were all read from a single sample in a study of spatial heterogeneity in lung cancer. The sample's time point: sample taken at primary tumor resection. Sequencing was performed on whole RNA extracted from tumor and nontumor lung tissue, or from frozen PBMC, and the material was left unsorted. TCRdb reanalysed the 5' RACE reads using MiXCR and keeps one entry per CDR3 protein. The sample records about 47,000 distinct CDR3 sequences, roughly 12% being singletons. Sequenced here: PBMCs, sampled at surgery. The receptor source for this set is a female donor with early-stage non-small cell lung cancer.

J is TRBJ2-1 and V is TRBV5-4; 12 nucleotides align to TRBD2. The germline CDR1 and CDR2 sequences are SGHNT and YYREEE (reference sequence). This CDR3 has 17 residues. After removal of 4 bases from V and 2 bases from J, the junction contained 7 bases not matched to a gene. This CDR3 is CASSPDPSGGAYNEQFF. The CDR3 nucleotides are TGTGCCAGCAGCCCCGATCCTAGCGGGGGGGCCTACAATGAGCAGTTCTTC.

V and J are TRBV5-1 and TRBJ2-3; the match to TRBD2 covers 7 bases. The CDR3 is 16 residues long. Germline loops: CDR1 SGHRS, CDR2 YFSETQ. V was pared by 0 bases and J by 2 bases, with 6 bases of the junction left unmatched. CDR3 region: CASSLVGGDVTDTQYF. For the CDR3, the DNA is TGCGCCAGCAGCTTGGTGGGGGGGGACGTCACAGATACGCAGTATTTT.

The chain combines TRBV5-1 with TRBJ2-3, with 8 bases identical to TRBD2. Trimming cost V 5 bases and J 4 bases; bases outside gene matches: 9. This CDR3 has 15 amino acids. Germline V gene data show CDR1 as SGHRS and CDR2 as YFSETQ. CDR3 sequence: CASSGSGLESDTQYF. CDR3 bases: TGCGCCAGCAGTGGATCGGGACTAGAATCAGATACGCAGTATTTT.

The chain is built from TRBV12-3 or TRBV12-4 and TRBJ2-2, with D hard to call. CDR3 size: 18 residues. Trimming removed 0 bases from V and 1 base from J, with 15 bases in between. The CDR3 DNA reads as TGTGCCAGCAGTTTAGCCTTCAGGCAGGCCATGAACACCGGGGAGCTGTTTTTT. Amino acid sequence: CASSLAFRQAMNTGELFF.

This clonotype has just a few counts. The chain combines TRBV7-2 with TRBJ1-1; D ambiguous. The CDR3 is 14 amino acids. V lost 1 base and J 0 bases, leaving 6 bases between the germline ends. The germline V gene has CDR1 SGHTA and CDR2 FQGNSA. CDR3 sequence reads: CASSLVRMNTEAFF. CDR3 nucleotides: TGTGCCAGCAGCTTAGTGAGGATGAACACTGAAGCTTTCTTT.

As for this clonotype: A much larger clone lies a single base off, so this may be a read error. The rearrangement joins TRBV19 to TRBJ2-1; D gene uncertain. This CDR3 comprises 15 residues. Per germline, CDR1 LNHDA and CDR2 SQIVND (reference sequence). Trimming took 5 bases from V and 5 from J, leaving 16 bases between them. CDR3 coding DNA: TGTGCCAGTAGTCCCCGGGCGGTGGCGGACAATGAGCAGTTCTTC. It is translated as CASSPRAVADNEQFF.

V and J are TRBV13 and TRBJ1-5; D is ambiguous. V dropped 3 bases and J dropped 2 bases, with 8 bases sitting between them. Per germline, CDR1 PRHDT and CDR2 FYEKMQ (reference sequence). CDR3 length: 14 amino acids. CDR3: CASSFGWGNQPQHF. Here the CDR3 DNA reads TGTGCCAGCAGCTTTGGGTGGGGCAATCAGCCCCAGCATTTT.

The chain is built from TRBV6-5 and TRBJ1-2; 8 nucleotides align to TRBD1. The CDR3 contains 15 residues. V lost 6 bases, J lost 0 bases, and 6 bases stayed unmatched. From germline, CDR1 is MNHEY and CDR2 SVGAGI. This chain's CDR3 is CASSRQGRANYGYTF. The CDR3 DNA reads TGTGCCAGCAGCCGACAGGGGAGAGCTAACTATGGCTACACCTTC.

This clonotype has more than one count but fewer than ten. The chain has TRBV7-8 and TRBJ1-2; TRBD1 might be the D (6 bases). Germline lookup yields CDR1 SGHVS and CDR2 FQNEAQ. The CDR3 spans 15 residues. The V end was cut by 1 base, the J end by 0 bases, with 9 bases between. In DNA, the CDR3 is TGTGCCAGCAGCTTAGGTGCAGGGGCTAACTATGGCTACACCTTC. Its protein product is CASSLGAGANYGYTF.

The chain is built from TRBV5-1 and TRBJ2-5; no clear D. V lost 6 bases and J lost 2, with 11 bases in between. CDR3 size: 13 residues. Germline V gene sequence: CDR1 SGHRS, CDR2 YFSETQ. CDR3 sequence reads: CASTPGVQETQYF. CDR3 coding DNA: TGCGCCAGCACCCCCGGAGTACAAGAGACCCAGTACTTC.

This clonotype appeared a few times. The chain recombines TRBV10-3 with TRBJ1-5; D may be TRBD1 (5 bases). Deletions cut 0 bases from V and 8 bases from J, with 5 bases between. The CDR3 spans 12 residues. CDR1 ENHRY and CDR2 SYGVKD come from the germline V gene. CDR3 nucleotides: TGTGCCATCAGTGAGTCGACAGAGCCCCAGCATTTT. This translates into CAISESTEPQHF.

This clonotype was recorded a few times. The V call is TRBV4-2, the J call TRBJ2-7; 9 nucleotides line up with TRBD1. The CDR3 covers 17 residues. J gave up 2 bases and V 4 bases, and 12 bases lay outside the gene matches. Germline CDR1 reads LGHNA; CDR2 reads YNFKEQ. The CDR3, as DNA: TGTGCCAGCAGCCTCCACCCGGAGGGACAGGGCCCCTACGAGCAGTACTTC. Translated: CASSLHPEGQGPYEQYF.

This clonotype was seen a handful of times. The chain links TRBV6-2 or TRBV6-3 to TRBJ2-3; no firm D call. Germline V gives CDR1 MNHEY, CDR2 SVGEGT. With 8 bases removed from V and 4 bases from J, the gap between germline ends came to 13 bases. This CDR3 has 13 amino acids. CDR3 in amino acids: CASEPAGPDTQYF. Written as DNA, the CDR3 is TGTGCCAGCGAACCGGCCGGGCCAGATACGCAGTATTTT.

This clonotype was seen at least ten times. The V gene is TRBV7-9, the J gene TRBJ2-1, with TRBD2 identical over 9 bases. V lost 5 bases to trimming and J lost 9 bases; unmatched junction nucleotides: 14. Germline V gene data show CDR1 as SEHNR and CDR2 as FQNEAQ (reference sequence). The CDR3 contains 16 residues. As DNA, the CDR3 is TGTGCCAGCAGCGCCGCTGGCGGGGGGGCCGCGGGTGAGCAGTTCTTC. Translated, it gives CASSAAGGGAAGEQFF.

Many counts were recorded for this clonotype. CDR3 in DNA: TGTGCCAGCAGCGATCAGTGGAATTCACCCCTCCACTTT. Translation gives CASSDQWNSPLHF. V is TRBV9 and J is TRBJ1-6, with D unresolved. V shed 3 bases and J shed 7 bases, with 8 bases lying between them. From germline, CDR1 is SGDLS and CDR2 YYNGEE. The CDR3 covers 13 residues.

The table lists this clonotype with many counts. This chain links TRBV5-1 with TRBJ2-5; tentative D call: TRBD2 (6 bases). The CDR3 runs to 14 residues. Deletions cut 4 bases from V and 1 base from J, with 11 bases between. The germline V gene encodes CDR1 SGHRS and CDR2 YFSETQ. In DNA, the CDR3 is TGCGCCAGCAGCACCGGACTACTCCAAGAGACCCAGTACTTC. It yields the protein CASSTGLLQETQYF.

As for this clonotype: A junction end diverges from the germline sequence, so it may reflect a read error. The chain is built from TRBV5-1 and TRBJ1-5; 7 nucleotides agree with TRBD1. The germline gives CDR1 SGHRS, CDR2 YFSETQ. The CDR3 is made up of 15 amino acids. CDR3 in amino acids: CASSLEGGRGQPQNF. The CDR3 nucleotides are TGCGCCAGCAGCTTGGAAGGGGGCCGGGGTCAGCCCCAGAATTTT.

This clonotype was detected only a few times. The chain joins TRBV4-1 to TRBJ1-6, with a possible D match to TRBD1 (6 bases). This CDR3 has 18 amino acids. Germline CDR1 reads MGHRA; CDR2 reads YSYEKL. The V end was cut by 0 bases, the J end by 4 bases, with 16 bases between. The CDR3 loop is CASSQDVGGLGYNSPLHF. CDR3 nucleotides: TGCGCCAGCAGCCAAGACGTGGGGGGCTTGGGATATAATTCACCCCTCCACTTT.

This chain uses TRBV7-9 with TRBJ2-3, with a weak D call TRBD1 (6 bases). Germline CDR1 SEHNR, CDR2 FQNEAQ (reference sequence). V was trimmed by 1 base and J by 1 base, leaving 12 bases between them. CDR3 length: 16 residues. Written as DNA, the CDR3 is TGTGCCAGCAGCTTAGGTAGGGCAGGGGGCACAGATACGCAGTATTTT. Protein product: CASSLGRAGGTDTQYF.

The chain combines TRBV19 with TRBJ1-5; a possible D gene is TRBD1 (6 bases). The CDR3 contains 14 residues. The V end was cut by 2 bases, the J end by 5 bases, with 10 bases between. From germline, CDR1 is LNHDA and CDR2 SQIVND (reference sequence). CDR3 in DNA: TGTGCCAGTAGTATAACAGCAGGGGATCAGCCCCAGCATTTT. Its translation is CASSITAGDQPQHF.

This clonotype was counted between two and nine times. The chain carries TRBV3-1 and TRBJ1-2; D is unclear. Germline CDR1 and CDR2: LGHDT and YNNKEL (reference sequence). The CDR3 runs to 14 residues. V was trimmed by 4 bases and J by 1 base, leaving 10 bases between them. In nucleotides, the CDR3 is TGTGCCAGCAGCCCGGGCGCGGTTAACTATGGCTACACCTTC. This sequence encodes CASSPGAVNYGYTF.

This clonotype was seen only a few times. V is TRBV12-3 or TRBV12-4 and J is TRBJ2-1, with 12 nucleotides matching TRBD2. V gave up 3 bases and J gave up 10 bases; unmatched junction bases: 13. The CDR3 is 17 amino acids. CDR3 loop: CASSFWLAGGRVQEQFF. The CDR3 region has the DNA TGTGCCAGCAGTTTTTGGCTAGCGGGGGGGCGGGTACAGGAGCAGTTCTTC.

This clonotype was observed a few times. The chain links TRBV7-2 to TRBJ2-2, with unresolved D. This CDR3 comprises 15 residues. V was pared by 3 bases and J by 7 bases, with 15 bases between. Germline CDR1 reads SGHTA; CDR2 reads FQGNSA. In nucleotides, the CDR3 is TGTGCCAGCAGCTTTCGGGCAGCCTCAGGCGGGGAGCTGTTTTTT. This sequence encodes CASSFRAASGGELFF.

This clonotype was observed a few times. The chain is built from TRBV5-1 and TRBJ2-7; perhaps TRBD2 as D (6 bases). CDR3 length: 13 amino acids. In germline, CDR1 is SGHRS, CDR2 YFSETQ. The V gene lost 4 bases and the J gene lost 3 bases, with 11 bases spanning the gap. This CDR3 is CASSTGTGYEQYF. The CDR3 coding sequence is TGCGCCAGCAGCACCGGGACTGGCTACGAGCAGTACTTC.